What follows describes a single T cell receptor beta chain. This CDR3 is also generated by other DNA sequences in the sample. The data were taken from a study of blood T cell repertoires in COVID-19. The CDR3 totals 12 residues. V was shortened by 0 bases and J by 5 bases, with 7 bases between the two germline ends. CDR1 and CDR2 (germline): GTSNPN, SVGIG (reference sequence). Assay used: immunoSEQ multiplex PCR; TCRdb lists only in-frame clones, some missing. The data hold about 490,000 clones, with over 75% observed a single time. The source of this sequence is a human donor in a cohort sampled during active COVID-19. The chain joins TRBV30 to TRBJ1-1, with D possibly matching TRBD1 (6 bases). The sample consisted of peripheral blood. As DNA, the CDR3 is TGTGCCTGGAGTGTAGGGGGAACTGAAGCTTTCTTT. It yields the protein CAWSVGGTEAFF. Complete variable domain (other parts from reference TRBV30 and TRBJ1-1): SQTIHQWPATLVQPVGSPLSLECTVEGTSNPNLYWYRQAAGRGLQLLFYSVGIGQISSEVPQNLSASRPQDRQFILSSKKLLLSDSGFYLCAWSVGGTEAFFGQGTRLTVV.